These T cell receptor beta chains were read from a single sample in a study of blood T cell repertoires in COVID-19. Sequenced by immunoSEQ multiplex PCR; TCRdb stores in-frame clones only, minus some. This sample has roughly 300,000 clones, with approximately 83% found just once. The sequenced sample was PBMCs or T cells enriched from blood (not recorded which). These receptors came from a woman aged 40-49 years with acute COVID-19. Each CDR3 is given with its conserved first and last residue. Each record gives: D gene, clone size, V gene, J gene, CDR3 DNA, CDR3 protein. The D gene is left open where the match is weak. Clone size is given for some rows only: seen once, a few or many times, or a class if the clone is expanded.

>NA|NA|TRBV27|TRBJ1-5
TGTGCCAGCAGGGGCCTCTTACCCCTCAATCAGCCCCAGCATTTT
CASRGLLPLNQPQHF
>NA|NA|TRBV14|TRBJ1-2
TGTGCCAGCAGCCCGACACTCAACTATGGCTACACCTTC
CASSPTLNYGYTF
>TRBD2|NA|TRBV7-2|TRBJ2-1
TGTGCCAGCAGCTCAAGTAGCGGGGGACGTTACAATGAGCAGTTCTTC
CASSSSSGGRYNEQFF
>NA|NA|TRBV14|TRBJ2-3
TGTGCCAGCAGCCAAGAGGTGAGAGATACGCAGTATTTT
CASSQEVRDTQYF
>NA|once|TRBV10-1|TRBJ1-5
TGCGCCAGCTCATCGGGTTCCGTTCAGCCCCAGCATTTT
CASSSGSVQPQHF
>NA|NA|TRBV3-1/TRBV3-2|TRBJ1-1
TGTGCCAGCAGCCAAGTCCGCGGGCAGGCCCCTGAAGCTTTCTTT
CASSQVRGQAPEAFF
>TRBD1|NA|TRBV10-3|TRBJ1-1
TGTGCCATCAGTGACCATTTGACAGGGGCTGAAGCTTTCTTT
CAISDHLTGAEAFF
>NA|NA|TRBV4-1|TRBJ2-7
TGCGCCAGCAGCCAAGTTTTACGGGGGGCAGGGGAGCAGTACTTC
CASSQVLRGAGEQYF
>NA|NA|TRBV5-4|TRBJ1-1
TGTGCCAGCAGCTTGGATCCGGGGAGCTTGGTTACTGAAGCTTTCTTT
CASSLDPGSLVTEAFF
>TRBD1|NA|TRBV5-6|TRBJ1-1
TGTGCCAGCAGCCATACCGGACAGGGACTATACGAAGCTTTCTTT
CASSHTGQGLYEAFF
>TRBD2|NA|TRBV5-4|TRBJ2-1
TGTGCCAGCAGCTCCCGACTGGGCGGGGGGTCGAATGAGCAGTTCTTC
CASSSRLGGGSNEQFF
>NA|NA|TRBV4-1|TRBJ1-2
TGCGCCAGCAGCCAAGAAAGTGCGGGGAACTATGGCTACACCTTC
CASSQESAGNYGYTF
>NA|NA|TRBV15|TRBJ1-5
TGTGCCACCGCAGGGGAGACCAATCAGCCCCAGCATTTT
CATAGETNQPQHF
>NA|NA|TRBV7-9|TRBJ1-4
TGTGCCAGCAGCTTAGGCGGGACTGAGAATGAAAAACTGTTTTTT
CASSLGGTENEKLFF
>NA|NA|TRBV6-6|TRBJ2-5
TGTGCCAGCAGTTACTCTACAGATCAAGAGACCCAGTACTTC
CASSYSTDQETQYF
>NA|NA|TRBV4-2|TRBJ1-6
TGTGCCAGCAGCCAAGATTGGCGACAGAAACCTTCACCCCTCCACTTT
CASSQDWRQKPSPLHF
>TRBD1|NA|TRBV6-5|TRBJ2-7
TGTGCCAGCAGCTCCAATCGACAGGGGGTATACGAGCAGTACTTC
CASSSNRQGVYEQYF
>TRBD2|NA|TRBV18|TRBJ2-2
TGTGCCAGCTCACCTAGACCGGGACTAGCAGGCGGGGAGCTGTTTTTT
CASSPRPGLAGGELFF
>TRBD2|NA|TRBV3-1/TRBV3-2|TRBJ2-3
TGTGCCAGCAGCCAAGCATCGCGGGAGGGGGTCACAGATACGCAGTATTTT
CASSQASREGVTDTQYF
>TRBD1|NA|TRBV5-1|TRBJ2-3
TGCGCCAGCAACAGGGGGCAACAAGATACGCAGTATTTT
CASNRGQQDTQYF
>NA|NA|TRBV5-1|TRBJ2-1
TGCGCCAGCAGCTTTGCCCAGCGGACGTCCTACAATGAGCAGTTCTTC
CASSFAQRTSYNEQFF
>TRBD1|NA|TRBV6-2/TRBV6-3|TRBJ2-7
TGTGCCAGCAGTTACAGACGAGACAGGGGGTCAACCTACGAGCAGTACTTC
CASSYRRDRGSTYEQYF
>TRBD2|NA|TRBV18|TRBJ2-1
TGTGCCAGCTCACCACCGGGGCTAAAGCGGGATAGGGCCAATGAGCAGTTCTTC
CASSPPGLKRDRANEQFF
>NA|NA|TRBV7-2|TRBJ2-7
TGTGCCAGCAGCTTAGCGGGGGGGGACACCTACGAGCAGTACTTC
CASSLAGGDTYEQYF
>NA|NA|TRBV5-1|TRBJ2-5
TGCGCCAGCTTCCCCGGGAGCAAGCAAGGAACCCAGTACTTC
CASFPGSKQGTQYF
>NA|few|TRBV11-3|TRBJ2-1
TGTGCCAGCAGCTTAGTTTCCCTAGCGGAGCAGTTCTTC
CASSLVSLAEQFF
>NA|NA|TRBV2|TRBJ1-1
TGTGCCAGCAGTGCGCGGCAGATCACTGAAGCTTTCTTT
CASSARQITEAFF
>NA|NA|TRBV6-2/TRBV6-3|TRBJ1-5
TGTGCCAGCAGTTACCAGGACAGCCGTAATAGCAATCAGCCCCAGCATTTT
CASSYQDSRNSNQPQHF
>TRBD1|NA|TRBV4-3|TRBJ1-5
TGCGCCAGCAGCCAAGAATTCCGGACAGGGTGGGTTTGGCAGCCCCAGCATTTT
CASSQEFRTGWVWQPQHF
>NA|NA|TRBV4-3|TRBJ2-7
TGCGCCAGCAGCCAAGATACAGAATCCTACGAGCAGTACTTC
CASSQDTESYEQYF
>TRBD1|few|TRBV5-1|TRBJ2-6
TGCGCCAGCAGCCGAGGGGGACAGACCTCTGGGGCCAACGTCCTGACTTTC
CASSRGGQTSGANVLTF
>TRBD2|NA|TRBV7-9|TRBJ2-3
TGTGCCAGCAGCTTAAGGCTAGCGGGGAGCACAGATACGCAGTATTTT
CASSLRLAGSTDTQYF
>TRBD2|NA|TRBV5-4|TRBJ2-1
TGTGCCAGCAGCTTGGTGGCGGGGGGCCAGAATGAGCAGTTCTTC
CASSLVAGGQNEQFF
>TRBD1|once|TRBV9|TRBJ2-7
TGTGCCAGCAGCCCCGGACAGGGGAGAAACTACGAGCAGTACTTC
CASSPGQGRNYEQYF
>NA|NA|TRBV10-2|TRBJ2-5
TGCGCCAGCAGTGAGCCTAGACCTGGGGAGACCCAGTACTTC
CASSEPRPGETQYF
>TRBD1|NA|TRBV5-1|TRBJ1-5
TGCGCCAGCAGCTTGGAGGGACAGTATCATCAGCCCCAGCATTTT
CASSLEGQYHQPQHF
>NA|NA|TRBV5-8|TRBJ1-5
TGTGCCAGCAGCTTGGCTTCGGTTAATCAGCCCCAGCATTTT
CASSLASVNQPQHF
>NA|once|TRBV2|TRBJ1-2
TGTGCCAGCAGTGTACAGACGAACTATGGCTACACCTTC
CASSVQTNYGYTF